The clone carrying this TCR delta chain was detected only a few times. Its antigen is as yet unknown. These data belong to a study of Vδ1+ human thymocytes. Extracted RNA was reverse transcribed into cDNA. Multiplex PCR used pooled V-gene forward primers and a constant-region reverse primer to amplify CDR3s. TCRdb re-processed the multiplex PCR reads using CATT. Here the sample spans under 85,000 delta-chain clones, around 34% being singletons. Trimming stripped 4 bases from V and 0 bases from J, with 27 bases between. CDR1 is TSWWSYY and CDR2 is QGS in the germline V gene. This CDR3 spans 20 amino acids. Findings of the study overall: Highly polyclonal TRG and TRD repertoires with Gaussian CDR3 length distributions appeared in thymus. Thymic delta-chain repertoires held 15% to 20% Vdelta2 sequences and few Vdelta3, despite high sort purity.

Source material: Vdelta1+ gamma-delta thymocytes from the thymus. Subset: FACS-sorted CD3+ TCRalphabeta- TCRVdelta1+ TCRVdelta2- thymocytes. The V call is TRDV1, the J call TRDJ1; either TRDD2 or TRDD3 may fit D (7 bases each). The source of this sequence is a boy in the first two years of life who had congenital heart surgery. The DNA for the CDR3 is TGTGCTCTTGGGGGCGCCCCCTTCCTTAATCTGGGGGTTTACACCGATAAACTCATCTTT. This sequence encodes CALGGAPFLNLGVYTDKLIF.